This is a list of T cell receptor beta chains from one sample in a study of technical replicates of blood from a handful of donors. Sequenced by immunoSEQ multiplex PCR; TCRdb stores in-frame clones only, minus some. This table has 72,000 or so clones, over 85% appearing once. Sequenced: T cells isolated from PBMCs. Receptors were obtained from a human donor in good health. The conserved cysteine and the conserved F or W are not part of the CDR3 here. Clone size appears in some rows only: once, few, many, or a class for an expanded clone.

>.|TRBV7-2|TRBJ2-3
ASSPGTSTDTQY
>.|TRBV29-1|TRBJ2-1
SAGTGTYNEQF
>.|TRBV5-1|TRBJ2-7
ASSGGDSSYEQY
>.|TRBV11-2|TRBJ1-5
ASSPVWTVYSNQPQH
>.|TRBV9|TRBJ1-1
ASSGSLMNTEAF
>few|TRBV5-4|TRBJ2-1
ASSASGSYNEQF
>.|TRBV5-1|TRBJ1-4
ASSATGATNEKLF
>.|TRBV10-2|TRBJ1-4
ASSGQGAQEKLF
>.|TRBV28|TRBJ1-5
ASSSPGTDPNQPQH
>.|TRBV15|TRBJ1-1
ATSRALGGGTEAF
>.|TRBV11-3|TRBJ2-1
ASSSSRGLSDEQF
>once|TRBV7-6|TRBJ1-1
ASSLSGGWTEAF
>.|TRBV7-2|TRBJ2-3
ASSWTSGTDTQY
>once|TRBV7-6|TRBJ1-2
ASSLLTEGAVAGYT
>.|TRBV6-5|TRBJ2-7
ASSYSTVYEQY
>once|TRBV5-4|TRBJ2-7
ASNEDRKNEQY
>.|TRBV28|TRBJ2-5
ASSLPGRPGETQY
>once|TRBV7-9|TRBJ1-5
ASSSSRTGADQPQH
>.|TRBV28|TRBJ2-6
ASSLWSGANVLT
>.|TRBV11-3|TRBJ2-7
ASSLGLGSEQY
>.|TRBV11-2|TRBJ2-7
ASSTSGRFDEQY
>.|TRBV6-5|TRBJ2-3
ASTGLGYTDTQY
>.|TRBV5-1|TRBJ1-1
ASSLKGRETEAF
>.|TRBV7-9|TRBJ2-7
ASSSHPLGELSYEQY
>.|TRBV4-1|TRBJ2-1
ASSPFQRLDEQF
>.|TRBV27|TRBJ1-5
ASSRGRNQPQH
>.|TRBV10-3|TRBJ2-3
ATHSSALSTDTQY
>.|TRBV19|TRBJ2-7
ASSNTGRAPYEQY
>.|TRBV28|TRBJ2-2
ASSFMGPPGELF
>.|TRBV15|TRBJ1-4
ATSRDGQGAPGFNEKLF
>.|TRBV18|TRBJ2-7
ASSPSGSEQY
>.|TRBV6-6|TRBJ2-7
ASSSPEGDSYEQY
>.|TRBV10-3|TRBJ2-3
AISPIGLAGAGVDTQY
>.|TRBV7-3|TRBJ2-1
ASSSLSGRDWNEQF
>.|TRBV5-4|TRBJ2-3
ASSLAGGPKDTQY
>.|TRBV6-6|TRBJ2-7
ASSPGLAGYEQY
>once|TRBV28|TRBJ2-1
ASSLRSGRAGDEQF
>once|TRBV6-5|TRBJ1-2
ASSWDFNGYT
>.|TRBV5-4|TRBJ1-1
ASSFDRSTEAF
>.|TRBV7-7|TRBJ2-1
ASSFRAGNEQF
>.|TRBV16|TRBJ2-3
ASSRGQGGDTQY